A selection of T cell receptor beta chains follows, all from one sample in a study of cytomegalovirus exposure and HLA in healthy donors. Clones were read by immunoSEQ multiplex PCR, and TCRdb kept only the in-frame ones, dropping some. The table has tens of thousands of clones, around 84% seen once. Sequenced material: PBMCs. The receptor source for this set is a man in his 70s in good health and CMV-seropositive. CDR3s include the opening cysteine and the closing phenylalanine or tryptophan.

TRBV18	CASSPSGDTGNQPQHF
TRBV10-3	CAILSGTSGSFEQFF
TRBV6-1	CASTPTRGQETQYF
TRBV9	CASSAGQGDQPQHF
TRBV15	CATSRAGGRETQYF
TRBV5-1	CASSFGGGKDEQYF
TRBV9	CASSVDGATDTQYF
TRBV6-5	CASSYSTSGRKNEQFF
TRBV9	CASSVTPGLAYNEQFF
TRBV7-9	CASSSSLGRGSYNEQFF
TRBV5-4	CASSLAGQGSYEQYF
TRBV5-1	CASSLAIRQGAYEQFF
TRBV18	CASSPPSQGFHEQYF
TRBV28	CASAVLGTGHYEQYF
TRBV6-1	CASSPDRDTQPQHF
TRBV5-6	CASSIAVNNEQFF
TRBV6-5	CASSYSPTGTDTQYF
TRBV30	CAWMGGSTEAFF
TRBV10-1	CASNKTGGTGELFF
TRBV11-2	CASSSPGTGFYGYTF
TRBV5-1	CASNDGGSSTDTQYF
TRBV5-1	CASSKTGGGTEAFF
TRBV28	CASSPLSYNEQFF
TRBV6-1	CASSLTGIYEQYF
TRBV4-1	CASSPGGANNEQFF
TRBV19	CASSTLQASYEQYF
TRBV18	CASSQTSGSYEQYF
TRBV7-9	CASSSMDRGQTGELFF
TRBV2	CASSLTGTGLSGYTF
TRBV10-1	CASSERGTDTQYF
TRBV7-3	CASSRRGGSWDTEAFF
TRBV10-2	CASSEFTGGPEAFF